These T cell receptor beta chains were read from a single sample in a study of T cell responses to AZD1222 COVID-19 vaccine. Generated by immunoSEQ multiplex PCR, the TCRdb table keeps only in-frame clones and is missing some. The profile covers 110,000 to 150,000 clones, with approximately 91% appearing a single time and 1.9% taken by the ten largest. Sequences were derived from peripheral blood, sampled 28 days after the second AZD1222 dose. The receptors stem from an adult who received the AZD1222 COVID-19 vaccine. Each CDR3 is given with its conserved first and last residue. Fields, in order: D gene, clone size, V gene, J gene, CDR3 protein, CDR3 DNA. A D gene is named only where the DNA matches it firmly. Expanded clones get a size class; other rows say once, few or many, or leave the size out.

D: TRBD1; size: NA; V: TRBV2; J: TRBJ1-2; CDR3: CASSRQGSNYGYTF; DNA: TGTGCCAGCAGCCGACAGGGATCCAACTATGGCTACACCTTC
D: NA; size: NA; V: TRBV30; J: TRBJ2-7; CDR3: CAWRGGYEQYF; DNA: TGTGCCTGGAGGGGTGGGTACGAGCAGTACTTC
D: NA; size: NA; V: TRBV2; J: TRBJ1-5; CDR3: CASSKDSGNQPQHF; DNA: TGTGCCAGCAGTAAGGACAGCGGCAATCAGCCCCAGCATTTT
D: NA; size: NA; V: TRBV7-8; J: TRBJ1-5; CDR3: CASSPRPGTSNQPQHF; DNA: TGTGCCAGCAGCCCACGACCCGGGACCAGCAATCAGCCCCAGCATTTT
D: NA; size: NA; V: TRBV5-8; J: TRBJ2-1; CDR3: CASSLEGFFRRTYNEQFF; DNA: TGTGCCAGCAGCTTGGAAGGGTTTTTTAGGCGGACCTACAATGAGCAGTTCTTC
D: TRBD2; size: NA; V: TRBV11-2; J: TRBJ2-5; CDR3: CASSLTSGSIEETQYF; DNA: TGTGCCAGCAGCTTGACTAGCGGGAGTATTGAAGAGACCCAGTACTTC
D: TRBD2; size: NA; V: TRBV5-1; J: TRBJ2-7; CDR3: CASSSRTSGGAVYEQYF; DNA: TGCGCCAGCAGCTCAAGGACTAGCGGGGGGGCAGTGTACGAGCAGTACTTC
D: NA; size: NA; V: TRBV6-5; J: TRBJ1-3; CDR3: CASSYSDNFSGNTIYF; DNA: TGTGCCAGCAGTTACTCCGACAACTTCTCTGGAAACACCATATATTTT
D: NA; size: once; V: TRBV11-2; J: TRBJ2-1; CDR3: CASSSPRFQDEQFF; DNA: TGTGCCAGCAGCTCACCTAGGTTCCAGGATGAGCAGTTCTTC
D: TRBD2; size: NA; V: TRBV11-2; J: TRBJ2-1; CDR3: CASSLGLAGNYNEQFF; DNA: TGTGCCAGCAGCTTAGGGTTAGCGGGTAACTACAATGAGCAGTTCTTC
D: NA; size: NA; V: TRBV4-1; J: TRBJ1-5; CDR3: CASSQDPPAYSNQPQHF; DNA: TGCGCCAGCAGCCAAGATCCCCCGGCCTATAGCAATCAGCCCCAGCATTTT
D: TRBD1; size: NA; V: TRBV9; J: TRBJ1-6; CDR3: CASSPGTGVEALHF; DNA: TGTGCCAGCAGCCCAGGGACAGGCGTCGAGGCCCTCCACTTT
D: NA; size: NA; V: TRBV4-2; J: TRBJ2-6; CDR3: CASSQEDSPSGANVLTF; DNA: TGTGCCAGCAGCCAAGAAGACAGCCCCTCTGGGGCCAACGTCCTGACTTTC
D: NA; size: NA; V: TRBV5-5; J: TRBJ2-1; CDR3: CASSLPFYEQFF; DNA: TGTGCCAGCAGCTTGCCTTTTTATGAGCAGTTCTTC
D: TRBD1; size: NA; V: TRBV29-1; J: TRBJ1-2; CDR3: CSVAPGTGVGYTF; DNA: TGCAGCGTAGCCCCGGGGACAGGGGTTGGCTACACCTTC
D: NA; size: NA; V: TRBV19; J: TRBJ2-5; CDR3: CASSGGALEETQYF; DNA: TGTGCCAGTAGTGGGGGGGCGCTAGAAGAGACCCAGTACTTC
D: TRBD1; size: NA; V: TRBV6-1; J: TRBJ1-2; CDR3: CASSSGTGNYGYTF; DNA: TGTGCCAGCAGTTCGGGGACAGGGAACTATGGCTACACCTTC
D: NA; size: NA; V: TRBV7-2; J: TRBJ1-5; CDR3: CASSPRGGNQPQHF; DNA: TGTGCCAGCAGCCCACGGGGAGGCAATCAGCCCCAGCATTTT
D: NA; size: NA; V: TRBV6-6; J: TRBJ1-2; CDR3: CASSPGSGYTF; DNA: TGTGCCAGCAGCCCCGGGAGTGGCTACACCTTC
D: NA; size: NA; V: TRBV6-5; J: TRBJ1-4; CDR3: CATSGGPTNEKLFF; DNA: TGTGCCACCTCGGGGGGGCCAACTAATGAAAAACTGTTTTTT
D: NA; size: NA; V: TRBV5-1; J: TRBJ1-2; CDR3: CASSLGQGLRDYGYTF; DNA: TGCGCCAGCAGCTTGGGTCAGGGGTTGCGAGACTATGGCTACACCTTC
D: TRBD2; size: NA; V: TRBV10-1; J: TRBJ2-1; CDR3: CASSPTPGTSWDNEQFF; DNA: TGCGCCAGCAGCCCTACTCCCGGGACTAGCTGGGACAATGAGCAGTTCTTC
D: NA; size: NA; V: TRBV15; J: TRBJ1-1; CDR3: CATSTLTRVFF; DNA: TGTGCCACCAGCACTCTCACCAGGGTTTTCTTT
D: NA; size: once; V: TRBV10-3; J: TRBJ1-1; CDR3: CAISGTLNTEAFF; DNA: TGTGCCATCAGTGGGACCTTGAACACTGAAGCTTTCTTT
D: TRBD1; size: NA; V: TRBV9; J: TRBJ2-3; CDR3: CASSWTGGTDTQYF; DNA: TGTGCCAGCAGCTGGACAGGGGGAACAGATACGCAGTATTTT
D: TRBD1; size: NA; V: TRBV9; J: TRBJ1-1; CDR3: CASSRGQGRANTEAFF; DNA: TGTGCCAGCAGCCGGGGACAGGGACGGGCGAACACTGAAGCTTTCTTT
D: NA; size: NA; V: TRBV5-1; J: TRBJ2-1; CDR3: CASSQGNEQFF; DNA: TGCGCCAGCAGCCAGGGTAATGAGCAGTTCTTC
D: NA; size: NA; V: TRBV10-3; J: TRBJ1-2; CDR3: CAISEFQGPLYGYTF; DNA: TGTGCCATCAGTGAGTTCCAGGGGCCGCTCTATGGCTACACCTTC
D: TRBD1; size: few; V: TRBV3-1/TRBV3-2; J: TRBJ1-4; CDR3: CASSQTGAREKLFF; DNA: TGTGCCAGCAGCCAGACAGGGGCAAGGGAAAAACTGTTTTTT
D: TRBD1; size: NA; V: TRBV6-5; J: TRBJ2-4; CDR3: CASSFTTGYKNIQYF; DNA: TGTGCCAGCAGTTTTACGACAGGGTACAAAAACATTCAGTACTTC
D: TRBD1; size: once; V: TRBV10-3; J: TRBJ1-5; CDR3: CAISLTGGLSNQPQHF; DNA: TGTGCCATCAGCCTGACAGGGGGCCTTAGCAATCAGCCCCAGCATTTT
D: TRBD1; size: few; V: TRBV3-1/TRBV3-2; J: TRBJ2-1; CDR3: CASSHATGTGDNEQFF; DNA: TGTGCCAGCAGCCATGCAACCGGGACAGGGGACAATGAGCAGTTCTTC
D: NA; size: NA; V: TRBV27; J: TRBJ2-2; CDR3: CASSLSMGEAGELFF; DNA: TGTGCCAGCAGTTTATCGATGGGTGAGGCCGGGGAGCTGTTTTTT
D: NA; size: NA; V: TRBV6-6; J: TRBJ1-1; CDR3: CASSYSGTRDAFF; DNA: TGTGCCAGCAGTTACTCAGGGACCAGGGATGCTTTCTTT
D: NA; size: NA; V: TRBV29-1; J: TRBJ2-3; CDR3: CSVHPVLPGTDTQYF; DNA: TGCAGCGTTCATCCGGTCCTCCCGGGCACAGATACGCAGTATTTT
D: NA; size: NA; V: TRBV19; J: TRBJ1-1; CDR3: CASSRDEGSEAFF; DNA: TGTGCCAGTAGCCGAGACGAGGGCTCTGAAGCTTTCTTT
D: TRBD2; size: NA; V: TRBV5-6; J: TRBJ2-3; CDR3: CASSLQLAGRTDTQYF; DNA: TGTGCCAGCAGCTTACAATTAGCGGGGCGCACAGATACGCAGTATTTT
D: TRBD1; size: NA; V: TRBV6-6; J: TRBJ1-2; CDR3: CASRSGQGNYGYTF; DNA: TGTGCCAGCAGATCCGGACAGGGTAACTATGGCTACACCTTC
D: NA; size: NA; V: TRBV7-3; J: TRBJ2-1; CDR3: CASSPGLASSEQFF; DNA: TGTGCCAGCAGCCCCGGCCTAGCATCCAGTGAGCAGTTCTTC
D: TRBD2; size: NA; V: TRBV9; J: TRBJ2-1; CDR3: CASSPGLASGTEQFF; DNA: TGTGCCAGCAGCCCGGGACTAGCGTCAGGTACCGAGCAGTTCTTC